This T cell receptor (beta chain) was retrieved from a study of cytomegalovirus exposure and HLA in healthy donors. Whole-study context: Within an early data release were 65 million to 90 million unique TCRs drawn from HLA-typed donors.

Points on this clone: Its antigen remains unidentified.

The study, taken as a whole, reports: Earlier analysis yielded a pattern in which most TCR beta V segments were productive about 90% or about 30% of the time. Sequencing likely generated an artifact that appeared as a cluster of highly shared sequence variants. 150 or so TCR beta chains were listed as cytomegalovirus-associated.

The germline V gene has CDR1 LGHNA and CDR2 YNFKEQ. CDR3 size: 15 residues. The V end was cut by 1 base, the J end by 7 bases, with 17 bases between. The PCR was carried out with 60 Vbeta primers and 13 Jbeta primers. TCRdb's table, derived via immunoSEQ multiplex PCR, lists solely in-frame clones and lacks some. This sample carries fewer than 150,000 clones, approximately 73% of them seen once, and the ten largest clones take approximately 14%. The rearrangement uses TRBV4-2 and TRBJ2-7; TRBD2 is a possible D gene (5 bases). The sequenced sample was PBMCs. The receptor was isolated from a human donor in good health. CDR3 nucleotide sequence: TGTGCCAGCAGCCAAGTTCGAAGCTTCTCGGGGGAGCAGTACTTC. This translates into CASSQVRSFSGEQYF.